The 2 T cell receptor beta chains presented below share a single source sample, sequenced in a study of cytomegalovirus exposure and HLA in healthy donors. Use of 60 Vbeta and 13 Jbeta primers characterized the PCR. Generated by immunoSEQ multiplex PCR, the TCRdb table keeps only in-frame clones and is missing some. This sample has 100,000 to 150,000 clones, with roughly four fifths found just once. The material sequenced was PBMCs. Source of these receptors: a woman in her thirties or forties in good health and CMV-seropositive.

This CDR3 is CASSPSVNSGELFF. The CDR3 DNA reads as TGTGCCAGCAGCCCTTCTGTAAACTCCGGGGAGCTGTTTTTT. The chain is built from TRBV7-2 and TRBJ2-2; no reliable D call. Trimming shortened V by 5 bases and J by 6 bases, and 13 bases separated the two germline ends. The CDR3 totals 14 residues. Germline CDR1 and CDR2: SGHTA and FQGNSA.

The chain links TRBV5-1 to TRBJ2-3, with 8 bases identical to TRBD2. J was trimmed by 1 base and V by 0 bases; bases with no gene match: 10. CDR3 size: 18 residues. CDR1 and CDR2 from the germline V gene are SGHRS and YFSETQ. CDR3 nucleotides: TGCGCCAGCAGCTTGGGGTTCGGGGCTAGCGGGCGCACAGATACGCAGTATTTT. The encoded protein is CASSLGFGASGRTDTQYF.